This paragraph reports one T cell receptor (beta chain). The antigen remains undetermined. In TCRdb, the 5' RACE reads were re-called with MiXCR into one record per CDR3 protein. The table includes roughly 2,500 distinct CDR3 sequences, approximately 22% detected once. Time point indicated: sample taken at primary tumor resection. TCRs were sequenced from unsorted whole RNA of tumor, nontumor lung or PBMC. This sample was included in a study of spatial heterogeneity in lung cancer. As for the study in general: Consistent detection of more beta-chain than alpha-chain sequences was observed. Notes on the study in general: In tumors, expanded intratumoral alpha and beta TCR counts tracked mutation counts.

The TCR was taken from a male donor with early-stage non-small cell lung cancer. The sample here was lung tumor tissue, taken at surgery.

Here the CDR3 DNA reads TGTGCCAGCAGCCCGAGCATGGGATCTAATGAAAAACTGTTTTTT. It specifies CASSPSMGSNEKLFF. This sequence joins TRBV11-2 and TRBJ1-4; no clear D. V dropped 5 bases and J dropped 3 bases, with 13 bases sitting between them. Germline V gene lookup returns CDR1 SGHAT and CDR2 FQNNGV. There are 15 residues in the CDR3.